This T cell receptor beta chain was found in a study of beta chain features in type 1 diabetes. Points on this clone: Its antigen is currently unknown.

Study findings and constraints: Any HLA effect on TCRB rearrangement was left unresolved by small sub-analyses.

This CDR3 spans 12 amino acids. CDR1 and CDR2 from the germline V gene are KGHSH and LQKENI. V lost 1 base and J 5 bases, leaving 6 bases between the germline ends. Expressed TCRB transcripts were sequenced because the isolated RNA had all been reverse transcribed beforehand. Produced via immunoSEQ multiplex PCR; TCRdb's table is partial and in-frame only. The table includes about 200,000 clones, roughly 11% detected once. The source is a man between 18 and 29 years old in good health. Specimen: central memory CD4+ T cells from blood. The V and J genes are TRBV18 and TRBJ2-7; D is unclear. The DNA for the CDR3 is TGTGCCAGCTCACCACGGGGAAACGAGCAGTACTTC. It yields the protein CASSPRGNEQYF. The whole variable domain, remainder taken from reference TRBV18 and TRBJ2-7, is NAGVMQNPRHLVRRRGQEARLRCSPMKGHSHVYWYRQLPEEGLKFMVYLQKENIIDESGMPKERFSAEFPKEGPSILRIQQVVRGDSAAYFCASSPRGNEQYFGPGTRLTVT.